This T cell receptor beta chain is from a study of blood T cell repertoires in COVID-19. V dropped 4 bases and J dropped 7 bases, with 15 bases sitting between them. Germline V gives CDR1 SGHTS, CDR2 YDEGEE. This CDR3 spans 14 amino acids. Repertoires were generated with immunoSEQ multiplex PCR, while TCRdb's copy carries only in-frame clones and drops some. Here the sample spans some 31,000 clones, roughly nine tenths being singletons. This receptor was taken from a man aged 70 or older with active COVID-19. The V gene is TRBV5-8, the J gene TRBJ1-5; no clear D. The sequencing sample was made of peripheral blood. In DNA form, the CDR3 reads TGTGCCAGCAGCCGGCTAGGAGTTCACCAGCCCCAGCATTTT. Protein: CASSRLGVHQPQHF.